This TCR beta chain is from a study of spatial heterogeneity in lung cancer. Findings of the study overall: The appearance of ubiquitous expanded tumor TCRs in blood was greater at resection than follow-up.

V lost 6 bases to trimming and J lost 1 base, with 12 bases between them. CDR3 length: 15 residues. In germline, CDR1 is SEHNR, CDR2 FQNEAQ (reference sequence). Time point indicated: blood at routine non-recurrence follow-up after resection. TCRs were sequenced from unsorted whole RNA of tumor, nontumor lung or PBMC. Unique molecular identifiers, one per molecule, were present on every TCR cDNA molecule. One entry per CDR3 protein results from TCRdb running MiXCR on the 5' RACE reads. The sample carries roughly 120,000 distinct CDR3 sequences, more than 10% recorded once. The table lists this clonotype with many counts. As yet, its antigen is unknown.

This chain connects TRBV7-9 to TRBJ2-2, with TRBD2 as a possible D gene (5 bases). Specimen: PBMCs, collected at follow-up. This clonotype was sampled from a male donor with early-stage non-small cell lung cancer. Here the CDR3 DNA reads TGTGCCAGCAGGGGAGTAGCGAGGAACACCGGGGAGCTGTTTTTT. This encodes CASRGVARNTGELFF.